This T cell receptor beta chain was obtained from a study of preoperative IRX-2 immunotherapy in early breast cancer. Treatment denoted: preoperative locoregional IRX-2 cytokine immunotherapy. Samples came from a phase Ib trial of preoperative locoregional IRX-2 cytokine immunotherapy. Sequencing was performed with immunoSEQ multiplex PCR; in TCRdb, only in-frame clones are kept and a portion is missing. The table has around 38,000 clones, around 77% seen once. The source of this sequence is a human donor with breast cancer. The source material was tumor tissue, sampled after IRX-2 immunotherapy.

The CDR3 loop reads CASSPLPPDEQFF. The CDR3 DNA reads as TGTGCCAGCAGCCCCCTGCCCCCCGATGAGCAGTTCTTC. The chain employs TRBV14 and TRBJ2-1; no firm D call. The V end was cut by 4 bases, the J end by 8 bases, with 12 bases between. This CDR3 is 13 amino acids long. The germline CDR1 and CDR2 sequences are SGHDN and FVKESK.